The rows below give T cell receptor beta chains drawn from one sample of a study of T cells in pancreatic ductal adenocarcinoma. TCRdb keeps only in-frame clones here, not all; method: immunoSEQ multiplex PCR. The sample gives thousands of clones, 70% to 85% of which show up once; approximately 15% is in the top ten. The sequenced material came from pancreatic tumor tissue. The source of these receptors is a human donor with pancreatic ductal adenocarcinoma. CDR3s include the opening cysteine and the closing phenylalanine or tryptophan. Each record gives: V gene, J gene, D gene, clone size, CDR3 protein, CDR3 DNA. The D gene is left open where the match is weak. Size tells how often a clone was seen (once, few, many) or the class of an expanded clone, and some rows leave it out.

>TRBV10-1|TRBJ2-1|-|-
CARRKLNGGEQFF
TGCGCCAGGAGAAAATTAAACGGGGGTGAGCAGTTCTTC
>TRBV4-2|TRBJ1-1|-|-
CARSLEAERYEAFF
TGTGCCAGAAGCTTGGAGGCGGAACGATATGAAGCTTTCTTT
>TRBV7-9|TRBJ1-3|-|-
CASSRMTVDNTIYF
TGTGCCAGCAGCCGTATGACAGTGGATAACACCATATATTTT
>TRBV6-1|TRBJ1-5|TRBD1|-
CASSESNRGGNQPQHF
TGTGCCAGCAGTGAAAGCAACAGGGGAGGCAATCAGCCCCAGCATTTT
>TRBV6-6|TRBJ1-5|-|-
CASSYSAGARNQPQHF
TGTGCCAGCAGTTACTCGGCGGGGGCCCGAAATCAGCCCCAGCATTTT
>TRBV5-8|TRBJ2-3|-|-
CASSLGTPADTQYF
TGTGCCAGCAGCTTGGGGACGCCTGCAGATACGCAGTATTTT
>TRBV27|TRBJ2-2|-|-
CASLKDSNTGELFF
TGTGCCAGCCTTAAGGACAGTAACACCGGGGAGCTGTTTTTT
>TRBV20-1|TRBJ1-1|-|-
CGSTEGPEAFF
TGCGGAAGCACAGAGGGGCCCGAAGCTTTCTTT
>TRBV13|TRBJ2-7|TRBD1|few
CASSSRQGYEQYF
TGTGCCAGCAGCTCAAGACAGGGCTACGAGCAGTACTTC
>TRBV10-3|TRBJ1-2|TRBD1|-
CAISEPRQGINYGYTF
TGTGCCATCAGTGAGCCTAGACAGGGAATAAACTATGGCTACACCTTC
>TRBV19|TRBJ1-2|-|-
CASTKQRSNYGYTF
TGTGCCAGTACAAAACAGCGATCTAACTATGGCTACACCTTC
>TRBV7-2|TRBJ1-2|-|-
CASSSTGLEIRGGYTF
TGTGCCAGCAGCTCGACAGGTTTGGAAATCAGAGGTGGCTACACCTTC
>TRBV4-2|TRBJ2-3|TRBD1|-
CASSRQGAITDTQYF
TGTGCCAGCAGCCGACAGGGGGCCATAACAGATACGCAGTATTTT
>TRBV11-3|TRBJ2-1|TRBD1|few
CASSSRTGYNEQFF
TGTGCCAGCAGCTCCCGGACAGGTTACAATGAGCAGTTCTTC
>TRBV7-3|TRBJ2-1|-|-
CASSPGAGRDEQFF
TGTGCCAGCAGCCCCGGGGCGGGCCGGGATGAGCAGTTCTTC
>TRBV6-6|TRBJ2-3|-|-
CASIQGATQYF
TGTGCCAGCATCCAGGGTGCTACGCAGTATTTT
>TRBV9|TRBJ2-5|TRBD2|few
CASSVSSGGNPSQETQYF
TGTGCCAGCAGCGTAAGCAGCGGGGGGAACCCCAGCCAAGAGACCCAGTACTTC
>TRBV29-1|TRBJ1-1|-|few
CSDVGTEAFF
TGCAGCGACGTAGGGACTGAAGCTTTCTTT
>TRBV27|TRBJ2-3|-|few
CASSFAVTDTQYF
TGTGCCAGCAGTTTCGCAGTGACAGATACGCAGTATTTT
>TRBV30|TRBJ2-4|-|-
CAWSPLRDIQYF
TGTGCCTGGAGTCCCCTGAGGGACATTCAGTACTTC
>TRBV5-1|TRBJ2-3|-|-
CASSFSGPSTDTQYF
TGCGCCAGCAGCTTTTCGGGGCCTAGCACAGATACGCAGTATTTT
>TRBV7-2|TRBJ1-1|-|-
CASGAGAGTEAFF
TGTGCCAGCGGGGCGGGGGCAGGTACTGAAGCTTTCTTT
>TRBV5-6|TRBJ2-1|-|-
CASSLGSPNNEQFF
TGTGCCAGCAGCTTGGGGTCGCCCAACAATGAGCAGTTCTTC
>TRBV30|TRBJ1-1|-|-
CAWSVEDRTSRTEAFF
TGTGCCTGGAGTGTCGAGGACCGGACGAGCCGCACTGAAGCTTTCTTT
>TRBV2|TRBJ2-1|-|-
CATETHSIWYEQFF
TGTGCCACAGAGACCCATAGTATTTGGTATGAGCAGTTCTTC
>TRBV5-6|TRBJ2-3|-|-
CASSLDQAWGSSTDTQYF
TGTGCCAGCAGCTTAGATCAGGCTTGGGGGAGTAGCACAGATACGCAGTATTTT
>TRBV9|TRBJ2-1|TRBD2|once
CASSVDDGGSSYNEQFF
TGTGCCAGCAGCGTTGACGACGGGGGGAGCTCCTACAATGAGCAGTTCTTC
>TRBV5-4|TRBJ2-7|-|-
CASSLNRGSGEQYF
TGTGCCAGCAGCTTGAATCGGGGGTCCGGCGAGCAGTACTTC
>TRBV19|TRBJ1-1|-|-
CASSTGPYTEAFF
TGTGCCAGTAGTACCGGGCCGTACACTGAAGCTTTCTTT
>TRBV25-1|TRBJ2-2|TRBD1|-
CASSDRGGWGTGELFF
TGTGCCAGCAGCGACAGGGGGGGCTGGGGAACCGGGGAGCTGTTTTTT
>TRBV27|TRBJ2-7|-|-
CARTGTLAFEQYF
TGTGCCAGGACCGGGACACTAGCTTTCGAGCAGTACTTC
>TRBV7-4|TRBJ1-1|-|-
CASSLILLGDTEAFF
TGTGCCAGCAGCTTAATTCTGTTAGGGGACACTGAAGCTTTCTTT
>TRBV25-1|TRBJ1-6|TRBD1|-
CASSNQGQEGNSPLHF
TGTGCCAGCAGTAATCAAGGACAGGAAGGAAATTCACCCCTCCACTTT
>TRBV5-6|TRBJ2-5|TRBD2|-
CASSWGKRGGGGETQYF
TGTGCCAGCAGCTGGGGTAAGCGCGGGGGGGGCGGTGAGACCCAGTACTTC
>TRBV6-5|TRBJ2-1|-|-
CASSYTSGTYNEQFF
TGTGCCAGCAGTTACACCTCGGGAACCTACAATGAGCAGTTCTTC
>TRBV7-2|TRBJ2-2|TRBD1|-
CASRLRDRATGELFF
TGTGCCAGCAGGTTACGTGACAGGGCTACCGGGGAGCTGTTTTTT
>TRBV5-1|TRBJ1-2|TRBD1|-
CASSGRQGALGYTF
TGCGCCAGCAGCGGAAGACAGGGGGCGCTCGGCTACACCTTC
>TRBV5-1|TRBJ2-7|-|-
CASSLSTTGYEQYF
TGCGCCAGCAGCTTATCTACCACAGGGTACGAGCAGTACTTC
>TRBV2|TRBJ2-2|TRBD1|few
CASSERGRGTGELFF
TGTGCCAGCAGTGAAAGGGGGCGAGGCACCGGGGAGCTGTTTTTT
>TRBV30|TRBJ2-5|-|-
CAWSRITGVETQYF
TGTGCCTGGAGTCGGATAACGGGGGTCGAGACCCAGTACTTC
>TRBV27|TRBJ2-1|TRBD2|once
CASKIAGTYNEQFF
TGTGCCAGCAAAATAGCGGGGACGTACAATGAGCAGTTCTTC
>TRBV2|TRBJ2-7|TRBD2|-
CASSVSGGHYEQYF
TGTGCCAGCAGTGTTAGCGGGGGGCACTACGAGCAGTACTTC
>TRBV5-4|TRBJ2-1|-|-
CASSLGWGSYNEQFF
TGTGCCAGCAGCCTGGGCTGGGGATCCTACAATGAGCAGTTCTTC
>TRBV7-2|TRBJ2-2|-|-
CASSFLDRRELFF
TGTGCCAGCAGCTTCCTCGACCGCCGGGAGCTGTTTTTT
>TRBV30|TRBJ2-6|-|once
CAWSGDPSGANVLTF
TGTGCCTGGAGTGGAGATCCCTCTGGGGCCAACGTCCTGACTTTC
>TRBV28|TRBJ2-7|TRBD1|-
CASSWGTATHDEQYF
TGTGCCAGCAGTTGGGGGACAGCCACGCACGACGAGCAGTACTTC
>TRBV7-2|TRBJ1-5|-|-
CASSLGPQSGPQHF
TGTGCCAGCAGCTTAGGGCCCCAGTCGGGGCCCCAGCATTTT
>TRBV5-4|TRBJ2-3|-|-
CASSWRGSGTIGTDTQYF
TGTGCCAGCAGCTGGAGGGGTAGCGGAACCATCGGCACAGATACGCAGTATTTT
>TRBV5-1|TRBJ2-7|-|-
CASSLEGGGDEQYF
TGCGCCAGCAGCTTAGAGGGAGGAGGGGACGAGCAGTACTTC
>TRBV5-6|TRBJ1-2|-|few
CASNWASNYGYTF
TGTGCCAGCAACTGGGCCTCTAACTATGGCTACACCTTC
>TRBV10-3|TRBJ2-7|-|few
CAISGQSSYEQYF
TGTGCCATCAGTGGACAAAGCTCCTACGAGCAGTACTTC
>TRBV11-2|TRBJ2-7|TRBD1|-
CASSGTASSYEQYF
TGTGCCAGCAGCGGGACAGCGAGCTCCTACGAGCAGTACTTC
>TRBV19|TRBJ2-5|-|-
CASSRSLQETQYF
TGTGCCAGTTCCAGGAGCCTGCAAGAGACCCAGTACTTC
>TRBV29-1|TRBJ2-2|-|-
CSVELGVGTGELFF
TGCAGCGTTGAATTAGGGGTTGGCACCGGGGAGCTGTTTTTT
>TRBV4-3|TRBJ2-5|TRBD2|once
CASSQREGSETQYF
TGCGCCAGCAGCCAGCGGGAGGGTTCAGAGACCCAGTACTTC